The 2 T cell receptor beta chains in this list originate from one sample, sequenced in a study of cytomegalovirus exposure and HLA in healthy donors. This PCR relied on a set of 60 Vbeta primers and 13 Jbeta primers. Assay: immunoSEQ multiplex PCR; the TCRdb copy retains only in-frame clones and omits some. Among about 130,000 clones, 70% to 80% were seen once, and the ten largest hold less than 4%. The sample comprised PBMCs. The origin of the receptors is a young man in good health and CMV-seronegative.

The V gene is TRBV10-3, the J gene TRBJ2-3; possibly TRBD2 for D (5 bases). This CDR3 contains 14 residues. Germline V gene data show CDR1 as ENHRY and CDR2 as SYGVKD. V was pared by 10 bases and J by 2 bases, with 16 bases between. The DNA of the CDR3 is TGTGCCACCACTAGGGAAGAGAACACAGATACGCAGTATTTT. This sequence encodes CATTREENTDTQYF.

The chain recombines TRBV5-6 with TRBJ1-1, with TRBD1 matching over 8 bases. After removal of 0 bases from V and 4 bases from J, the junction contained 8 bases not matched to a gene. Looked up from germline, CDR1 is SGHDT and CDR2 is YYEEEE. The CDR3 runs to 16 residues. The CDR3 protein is CASSLGPRGLGTEAFF. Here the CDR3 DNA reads TGTGCCAGCAGCTTGGGCCCCAGGGGGCTGGGCACTGAAGCTTTCTTT.